The source of this T cell receptor (beta chain) is a study of blood T cell repertoires in COVID-19. Sequencing was performed with immunoSEQ multiplex PCR; in TCRdb, only in-frame clones are kept and a portion is missing. The sample has tens of thousands of clones, about 82% seen once. Unmatched junction bases numbered 5, after V lost 1 base and J lost 1 base. Germline V gene lookup returns CDR1 LNHDA and CDR2 SQIVND (reference sequence). The CDR3 is 17 residues long. This clonotype originated in a woman between 35 and 50 years old with acute COVID-19. This chain links TRBV19 with TRBJ2-1; TRBD1 matches at 9 bases. Sequencing was performed on PBMCs or T cells enriched from blood (not recorded which). CDR3 DNA: TGTGCCAGTAGTATAGGACCGGGACAGGGTTCCTACAATGAGCAGTTCTTC. It codes for CASSIGPGQGSYNEQFF.